Each of the 5 T cell receptor beta chains below was sequenced from the same sample in a study of blood T cell repertoires in COVID-19. Produced via immunoSEQ multiplex PCR; TCRdb's table is partial and in-frame only. This sample has about 190,000 clones, with roughly 90% found just once. The sample was peripheral blood. The origin of the receptors is a man younger than 30 with active or convalescent COVID-19.

CDR3 sequence: CASSPGRTENTEAFF. The CDR3 DNA is TGTGCCAGCAGCCCTGGCAGGACAGAGAACACTGAAGCTTTCTTT. The rearrangement uses TRBV7-9 and TRBJ1-1; D perhaps matches TRBD1 (6 bases). The length of the CDR3 is 15 residues. Trimming cost V 5 bases and J 1 base, with 14 bases left between them. Germline V gene data show CDR1 as SEHNR and CDR2 as FQNEAQ (reference sequence).

The V gene is TRBV19, the J gene TRBJ1-5, with 7 bases identical to TRBD1. This CDR3 has 15 residues. V shed 6 bases, J shed 4 bases, and the junction held 9 bases outside the gene matches. The germline CDR1 and CDR2 sequences are LNHDA and SQIVND (reference sequence). DNA of the CDR3: TGTGCCAGTAGCAGCCCGGGACAGCCGAATCAGCCCCAGCATTTT. This translates into CASSSPGQPNQPQHF.

The rearrangement uses TRBV24-1 and TRBJ2-7; 7 bases align to TRBD1. The V gene's germline CDR1 is KGHDR and CDR2 SFDVKD. The CDR3 contains 13 residues. Losses at the gene ends were 11 bases for V and 3 bases for J; bases not matched to a gene: 9. The chain's CDR3 is CAIVKGTDYEQYF. Written as DNA, the CDR3 is TGTGCCATCGTCAAAGGGACAGACTACGAGCAGTACTTC.

The genes are TRBV27 and TRBJ2-4, with 10 positions matching TRBD1. Germline values: CDR1 MNHEY, CDR2 SMNVEV (reference sequence). V dropped 5 bases and J dropped 0; count of bases not matched to a gene: 10. The CDR3 length is 18 residues. Here the CDR3 reads CASSPLTGGPLAKNIQYF. CDR3 coding DNA: TGTGCCAGCAGTCCCTTGACAGGGGGCCCCCTAGCCAAAAACATTCAGTACTTC.

V gene TRBV21-1 combines with J gene TRBJ2-1; whether TRBD2, the table's D call, matches the DNA was not checked. TRBV21-1 represents a pseudogene. The CDR3 loop spans 16 amino acids. CDR3 loop: CASSKEAGGSYNEQFF. The CDR3, as DNA: TGTGCCAGCAGCAAAGAAGCGGGAGGCTCCTACAATGAGCAGTTCTTC.